This record concerns one T cell receptor (beta chain) sequence. Its target antigen remains unknown. Per-base quality was not reported, and no clone a single base away is much larger than it. This sample is drawn from a study of blood T cells in healthy people across ages (dated by TCRdb to between 2014 and 2017). Regarding the complete study: Template switching captured roughly one uniquely barcoded TCR beta cDNA molecule per two T cells in model experiments. To avoid experimental bias, donors of different ages were randomly spread across the sequencing lanes. Four age groups were formed from the donors: young (average around 15 years), middle-aged (around 41), aged (under 70) and long-lived (82). For two donors (one aged 18 to 29 and one aged 80 or older), the study analyzed two additional independent replicas of 1 million unique cDNA reads from the same blood draw. Age-related changes in TCR beta repertoire diversity were measured in the study by deep sequencing normalized with unique cDNA molecular identifiers.

Library prep was done by 5' RACE. The reads were generated on an Illumina HiSeq 2500. A second about 7 to 12 cycle PCR used a sample-barcoded 5' primer and a J-beta primer mix. A template-switch 5' adaptor carrying 12 random nucleotides introduced a unique molecular identifier onto each TCR beta cDNA molecule. At least 2.5 million CDR3-containing paired-end reads were obtained from each sample. The Mint cDNA synthesis kit, primed by a TRBC-specific oligonucleotide, was used to synthesize first-strand cDNA from all RNA. All cDNA was treated with uracil-DNA glycosylase and then went through a first 18-cycle PCR with the universal primers M1SS and BC2_uni_R. Under the source paper's analysis protocol: Normalization of each sample was performed by random selection of 1 million high-quality reads, each carrying a distinct molecular identifier. Reads sharing molecular identifiers were discarded rather than binned into consensus sequences. MiTCR, set to a Q25 quality threshold and the strictest error-elimination algorithm, was used for CDR3 identification, clonotype clustering and error correction. Lower-bound total TCR beta diversity was estimated with a nonparametric unseen species model using Euler transformation. TCRdb took the public reads, trimmed them with fastp at Q25, ran MiXCR for clone calling and kept in-frame beta chains. Entries that share a CDR3 protein sequence are merged under the most common genes and DNA. The V and J calls and clone size come from TCRdb's table, not from the authors' own analysis. This sample gives about 720,000 distinct CDR3 sequences in total; approximately 22% of them show up just once. The top ten hold 22% of the sample.

Overall study results and their limits: Because profiling used bulk unsorted PBMCs, naive and antigen-experienced compartments could not be compared conclusively. Estimates of total diversity based on one million sequenced T cells were regarded as lower bounds and as underestimates. Observed TCR beta diversity correlated strongly with the percentage of naive T cells measured by flow cytometry. The long-lived group showed more naive CD4+ T cells, fewer expanded clones and increased TCR diversity than the aged group, suggesting age selection. Because donor CMV infection status was unknown, age-related changes in expanded clonotypes were potentially confounded. As age increased, observed TCR beta diversity per million T cells dropped in a roughly linear way, and a significant reduction was already evident by age 40.

Donors were a few dozen systemically healthy Caucasian individuals from Russia aged roughly 6 to 90 years. Around 9.7 milliliters of peripheral blood were collected from each donor into EDTA-treated Vacutainer tubes. Ficoll-Paque density-gradient centrifugation was used to isolate PBMCs, with at least 6.5 million per sample. Total RNA, at least 6 micrograms per sample, was extracted from PBMCs with Trizol reagent. For every donor, an aliquot of PBMCs went through flow cytometry to measure the percentages of naive CD45RAhigh/CD27high T cells. V is clipped by 5 bases and J by 1 base, and the sequence between their germline boundaries is 9 bases long. The germline V gene (reference sequence) provides CDR1 MNHNY and CDR2 SVGAGI. The CDR3 sequence holds 13 residues, the cysteine and phenylalanine included. CDR3 DNA is the only sequence kept; it has 39 bases, read in frame from the first base.

The TCR sequence derives from a man between 65 and 85 years old in good health. The sequenced sample was blood. This receptor chain uses TRBV6-6 and TRBJ2-7; the D gene cannot be resolved reliably. The CDR3 protein is CASSNQISYEQYF. Here is the DNA: TGTGCCAGCAGTAACCAGATATCCTACGAGCAGTACTTC.